These 27 T cell receptor beta chains share one sample of origin, sequenced in a study of CXCR3-negative and CXCR3-positive naive CD8 T cells. Regarding the study as a whole: Naive cells positive for CXCR3 carried more hydrophobic TRB CDR3s than CXCR3-negative ones.

These receptors lack a known antigen. The libraries of TRB cDNA were constructed through 5' RACE using UMI labels. Each CDR3 protein gets one entry in TCRdb, which reprocessed the 5' RACE reads and gives no DNA. The specimen's table records over 150,000 distinct CDR3 sequences. Material: naive CXCR3+ CD8+ T cells from blood. Subset meaning: CD45RO-CCR7+CD27+CD95- naive CD8+ T cells expressing CXCR3 (TNR3+). The receptors originated from a human donor in good health. Some clones in this sample may be carry-over from other donors' samples.

The genes are TRBV6-6 and TRBJ2-7; lacking DNA, the TRBD1 call made by TCRdb goes unchecked. CDR1 MNHNY and CDR2 SVGAGI come from the germline V gene (reference sequence). The CDR3 is made up of 14 amino acids. The CDR3 sequence: CASSEQVVSYEQYF.

This sequence joins TRBV11-2 and TRBJ2-5; the D gene TCRdb calls, TRBD1, cannot be checked with no DNA. The CDR3 has 16 residues. The V gene's germline CDR1 is SGHAT and CDR2 FQNNGV. The CDR3 here is CASSLTSGGPQETQYF.

The J gene is TRBJ2-1, the V gene TRBV29-1; the D call of TRBD1 rests on TCRdb alone, since no DNA is present to check it. The CDR3 has 15 residues. Looked up from germline, CDR1 is SQVTM and CDR2 is ANQGSEA. The chain's CDR3 is CSVELGRGENNEQFF.

The chain carries TRBV5-1 and TRBJ2-7; with no DNA, the TCRdb D assignment of TRBD2 cannot be verified. Per germline, CDR1 SGHRS and CDR2 YFSETQ. The CDR3 totals 16 residues. The CDR3 sequence: CASSLVGSGPSYEQYF.

CDR3 sequence reads: CAISNLIAGVYNEQFF. The rearrangement uses TRBV10-3 and TRBJ2-1; there is no DNA to check the TCRdb D call of TRBD2. Germline CDR1 is ENHRY and CDR2 is SYGVKD. CDR3 size: 16 residues.

The chain joins TRBV5-4 to TRBJ2-1; TCRdb designates TRBD2, a call that cannot be tested without DNA. This CDR3 is 11 amino acids long. Per the germline V gene, CDR1 is SGHNT and CDR2 is YYREEE (reference sequence). CDR3 amino acids: CASSLEGLQFF.

The V and J genes are TRBV7-8 and TRBJ2-1; the D call of TRBD1 rests on TCRdb alone, since no DNA is present to check it. The CDR3 has 14 amino acids. Germline V CDR1 and CDR2: SGHVS, FQNEAQ. This CDR3 is CASSFPTVYNDQFF. The whole variable domain, filled in from reference TRBV7-8 and TRBJ2-1, reads GAGVSQSPRYKVAKRGQDVALRCDPISGHVSLFWYQQALGQGPEFLTYFQNEAQLDKSGLPSDRFFAERPEGSVSTLKIQRTQQEDSAVYLCASSFPTVYNDQFFGPGTRLTVL.

The V gene is TRBV12-3 or TRBV12-4, the J gene TRBJ2-3; TCRdb designates TRBD1, a call that cannot be tested without DNA. The CDR3 contains 19 residues. CDR3: CASSSNSGGSLGSTDTQYF.

The chain joins TRBV15 to TRBJ1-1; TCRdb reports TRBD1, a call that lacks DNA to check it against. Germline CDR1 is LNHNV and CDR2 is YYDKDF (reference sequence). This CDR3 is 16 amino acids long. The CDR3 protein is CATSDPGQRMNTEAFF.

The V and J genes are TRBV6-2 or TRBV6-3 and TRBJ2-1; checking the TCRdb D call of TRBD2 is not possible without DNA. Germline V gene sequence: CDR1 MNHEY, CDR2 SVGEGT. This CDR3 spans 17 amino acids. The CDR3: CASSLVAGPSSYNEQFF.

V gene TRBV5-4 combines with J gene TRBJ2-3; without DNA, the TCRdb call of TRBD1 cannot be checked. The CDR3 sequence is 15 residues long. Germline values: CDR1 SGHNT, CDR2 YYREEE (reference sequence). The CDR3 loop reads CASSLMGGGTDTQYF.

The chain uses TRBV7-9 and TRBJ2-7; there is no DNA to check the TCRdb D call of TRBD1. CDR1 and CDR2 from the germline V gene are SEHNR and FQNEAQ (reference sequence). The CDR3 covers 17 residues. The CDR3 is CASSPGQVILNSYEQYF.

The chain links TRBV9 to TRBJ2-7; as DNA is missing, the TRBD2 call by TCRdb cannot be tested. Per germline, CDR1 SGDLS and CDR2 YYNGEE. This CDR3 is 14 amino acids long. The CDR3 protein is CASSVASGGMEQYF.

The chain is built from TRBV20-1 and TRBJ2-7; TCRdb gives TRBD2 as the D gene, but with no DNA this cannot be confirmed. Germline V gives CDR1 DFQATT, CDR2 SNEGSKA (reference sequence). CDR3 length: 16 residues. CDR3 amino acids: CSARDWGTIGSHEQYF.

V and J are TRBV14 and TRBJ1-6. CDR1 and CDR2 from the germline V gene are SGHDN and FVKESK. The CDR3 has 12 residues. This CDR3 reads CASSHFNSPLHF.

The chain recombines TRBV18 with TRBJ1-2; TCRdb's D call, TRBD1, is unchecked because there is no DNA. Germline V gene sequence: CDR1 KGHSH, CDR2 LQKENI. This CDR3 has 16 amino acids. Here the CDR3 reads CASSPSGTGVDYGYTF.

The chain has TRBV4-1 and TRBJ2-7; TCRdb lists TRBD1, though no DNA is available to test this call. CDR1 and CDR2 (germline): MGHRA, YSYEKL. The CDR3 runs 17 residues. The CDR3 loop is CASSPQAPRGPSYEQYF.

CDR3 region: CASTPGTGDTGELFF. The chain uses TRBV25-1 and TRBJ2-2; the D gene TCRdb calls, TRBD1, cannot be checked with no DNA. This CDR3 region has 15 residues. Germline values: CDR1 MGHDK, CDR2 SYGVNS. Combining the CDR3 with reference TRBV25-1 and TRBJ2-2 gives the whole variable domain EADIYQTPRYLVIGTGKKITLECSQTMGHDKMYWYQQDPGMELHLIHYSYGVNSTEKGDLSSESTVSRIRTEHFPLTLESARPSHTSQYLCASTPGTGDTGELFFGEGSRLTVL.

The chain couples TRBV3-1 to TRBJ2-5; TCRdb lists TRBD2, though no DNA is available to test this call. CDR1 is LGHDT and CDR2 is YNNKEL in the germline V gene (reference sequence). The CDR3 extends over 17 amino acids. CDR3 residues: CASSRFSGAAGMETQYF.

V usage is TRBV7-2 and J usage is TRBJ2-1; TCRdb lists TRBD1, though no DNA is available to test this call. CDR1 SGHTA and CDR2 FQGNSA come from the germline V gene. CDR3 length equals 15 residues. The CDR3 is CASSFSGTGGNEQFF.

The rearrangement uses TRBV2 and TRBJ2-7. Germline CDR1 and CDR2: SNHLY and FYNNEI. The CDR3 runs 13 residues. Here the CDR3 reads CASNGGRPYEQYF.

The chain employs TRBV5-5 and TRBJ2-3. Looked up from germline, CDR1 is SGHKS and CDR2 is YYEKEE (reference sequence). CDR3 length equals 12 residues. The CDR3 here is CASTGSTDTQYF.

The chain is built from TRBV5-1 and TRBJ2-4; there is no DNA to check the TCRdb D call of TRBD1. This CDR3 spans 14 amino acids. CDR1 SGHRS and CDR2 YFSETQ come from the germline V gene. CDR3 sequence reads: CASSSGQGVNIQYF.

The genes are TRBV29-1 and TRBJ2-2; with no DNA, the TCRdb D assignment of TRBD2 cannot be verified. The CDR3 loop spans 12 amino acids. Per germline, CDR1 SQVTM and CDR2 ANQGSEA. CDR3 sequence reads: CSVTRVSGELFF.

V and J are TRBV5-1 and TRBJ1-5. The CDR3 is made up of 13 amino acids. Germline assignment: CDR1 SGHRS and CDR2 YFSETQ. CDR3 region: CASSLGRNQPQHF.

The chain is built from TRBV13 and TRBJ2-7; TCRdb's D gene call, TRBD2, goes unchecked for lack of DNA. The CDR3 has 15 amino acids. Germline V gene sequence: CDR1 PRHDT, CDR2 FYEKMQ (reference sequence). This CDR3 is CASSSTLVGDYEQYF.

The rearrangement links TRBV28 to TRBJ2-1; the D call from TCRdb, TRBD2, cannot be confirmed without DNA. CDR3 length: 13 amino acids. From germline, CDR1 is MDHEN and CDR2 SYDVKM. The CDR3 reads CASASAPYNEQFF.